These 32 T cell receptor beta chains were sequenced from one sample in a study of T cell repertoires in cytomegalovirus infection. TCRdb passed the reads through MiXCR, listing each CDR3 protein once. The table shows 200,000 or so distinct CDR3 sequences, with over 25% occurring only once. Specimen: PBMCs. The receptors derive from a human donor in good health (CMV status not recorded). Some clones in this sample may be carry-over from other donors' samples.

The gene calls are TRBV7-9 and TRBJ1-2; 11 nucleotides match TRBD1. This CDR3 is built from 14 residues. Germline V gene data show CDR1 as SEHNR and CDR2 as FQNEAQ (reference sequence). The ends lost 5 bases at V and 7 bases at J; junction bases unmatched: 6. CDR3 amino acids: CASSTGQGAGGYTF. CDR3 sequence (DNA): TGTGCCAGCAGCACCGGACAGGGGGCTGGTGGCTACACCTTC.

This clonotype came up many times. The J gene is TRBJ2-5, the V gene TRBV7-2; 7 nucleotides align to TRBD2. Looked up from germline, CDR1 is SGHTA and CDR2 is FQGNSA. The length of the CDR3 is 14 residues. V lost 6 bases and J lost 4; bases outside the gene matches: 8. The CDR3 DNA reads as TGTGCCAGCAGGGCGGGGTTAGCGGGAGAGACCCAGTACTTC. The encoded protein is CASRAGLAGETQYF. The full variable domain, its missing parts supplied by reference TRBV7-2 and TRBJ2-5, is GAGVSQSPSNKVTEKGKDVELRCDPISGHTALYWYRQSLGQGLEFLIYFQGNSAPDKSGLPSDRFSAERTGGSVSTLTIQRTQQEDSAVYLCASRAGLAGETQYFGPGTRLLVL.

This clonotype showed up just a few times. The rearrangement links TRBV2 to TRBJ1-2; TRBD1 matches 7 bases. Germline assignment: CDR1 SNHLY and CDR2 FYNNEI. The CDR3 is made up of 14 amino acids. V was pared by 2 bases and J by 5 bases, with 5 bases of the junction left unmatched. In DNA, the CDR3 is TGTGCCAGCAGTGAATCGTCCAGGGGGTATGGCTACACCTTC. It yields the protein CASSESSRGYGYTF.

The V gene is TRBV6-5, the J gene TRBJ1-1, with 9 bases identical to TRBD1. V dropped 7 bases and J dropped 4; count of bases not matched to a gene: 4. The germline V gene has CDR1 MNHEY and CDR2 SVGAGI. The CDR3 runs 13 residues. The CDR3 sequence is CASIQTGGTEAFF. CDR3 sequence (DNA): TGTGCCAGCATTCAGACAGGGGGCACTGAAGCTTTCTTT.

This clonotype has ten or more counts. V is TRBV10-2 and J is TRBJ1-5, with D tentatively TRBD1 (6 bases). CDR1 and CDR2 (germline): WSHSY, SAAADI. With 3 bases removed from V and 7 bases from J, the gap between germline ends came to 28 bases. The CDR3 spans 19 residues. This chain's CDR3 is CASSDLGGGRQALGQPQHF. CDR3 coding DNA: TGCGCCAGCAGTGATCTGGGGGGGGGACGACAGGCCCTTGGACAGCCCCAGCATTTT.

DNA for the CDR3: TGTGCCAGCAGTTACGCGTCTAGCGGGGAACACGAGCAGTACTTC. Amino acid sequence: CASSYASSGEHEQYF. The chain has TRBV6-5 and TRBJ2-7; TRBD2 agrees at 9 bases. J lost 5 bases, V lost 2 bases, and 7 bases had no gene match. Germline V lookup: CDR1 MNHEY, CDR2 SVGAGI. CDR3 length: 15 amino acids.

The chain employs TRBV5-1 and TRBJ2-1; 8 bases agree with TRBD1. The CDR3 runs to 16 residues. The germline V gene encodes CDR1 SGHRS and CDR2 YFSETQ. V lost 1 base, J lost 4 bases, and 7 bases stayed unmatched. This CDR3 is CASSLTGGRGYNEQFF. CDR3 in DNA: TGCGCCAGCAGCTTGACAGGGGGAAGGGGGTACAATGAGCAGTTCTTC.

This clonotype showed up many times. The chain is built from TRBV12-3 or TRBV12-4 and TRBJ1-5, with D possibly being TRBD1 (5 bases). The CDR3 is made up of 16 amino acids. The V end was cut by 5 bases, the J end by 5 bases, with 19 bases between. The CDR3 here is CASSRAVLGTDQPQHF. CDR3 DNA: TGTGCCAGCAGTCGCGCCGTTTTAGGGACCGATCAGCCCCAGCATTTT.

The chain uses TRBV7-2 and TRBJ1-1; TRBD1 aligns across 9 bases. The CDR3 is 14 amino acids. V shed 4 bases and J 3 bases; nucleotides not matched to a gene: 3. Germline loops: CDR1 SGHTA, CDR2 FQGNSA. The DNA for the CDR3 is TGTGCCAGCAGCTCGGACAGGGGAGACACTGAAGCTTTCTTT. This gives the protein CASSSDRGDTEAFF. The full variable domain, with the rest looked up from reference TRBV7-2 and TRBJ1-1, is GAGVSQSPSNKVTEKGKDVELRCDPISGHTALYWYRQSLGQGLEFLIYFQGNSAPDKSGLPSDRFSAERTGGSVSTLTIQRTQQEDSAVYLCASSSDRGDTEAFFGQGTRLTVV.

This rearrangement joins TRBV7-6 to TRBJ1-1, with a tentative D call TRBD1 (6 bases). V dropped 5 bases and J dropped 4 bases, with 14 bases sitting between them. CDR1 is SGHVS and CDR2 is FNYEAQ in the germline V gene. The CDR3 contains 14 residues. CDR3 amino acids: CASSPARGFTEAFF. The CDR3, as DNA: TGTGCCAGCAGCCCGGCCAGGGGTTTCACTGAAGCTTTCTTT. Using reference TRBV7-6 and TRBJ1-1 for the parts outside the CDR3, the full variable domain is GAGVSQSPRYKVTKRGQDVALRCDPISGHVSLYWYRQALGQGPEFLTYFNYEAQQDKSGLPNDRFSAERPEGSISTLTIQRTEQRDSAMYRCASSPARGFTEAFFGQGTRLTVV.

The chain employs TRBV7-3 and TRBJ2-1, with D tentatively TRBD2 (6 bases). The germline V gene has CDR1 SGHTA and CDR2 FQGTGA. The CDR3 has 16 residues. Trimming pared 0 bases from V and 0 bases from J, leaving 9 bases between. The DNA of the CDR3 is TGTGCCAGCAGCTTAACAGGGGAGGCCTCCTACAATGAGCAGTTCTTC. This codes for CASSLTGEASYNEQFF. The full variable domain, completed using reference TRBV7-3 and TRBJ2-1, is GAGVSQTPSNKVTEKGKYVELRCDPISGHTALYWYRQSLGQGPEFLIYFQGTGAADDSGLPNDRFFAVRPEGSVSTLKIQRTERGDSAVYLCASSLTGEASYNEQFFGPGTRLTVL.

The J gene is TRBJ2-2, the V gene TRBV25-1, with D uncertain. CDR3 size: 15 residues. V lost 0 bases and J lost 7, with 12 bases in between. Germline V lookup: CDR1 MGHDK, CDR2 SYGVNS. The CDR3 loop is CASSEYRGPGGELFF. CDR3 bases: TGTGCCAGCAGTGAATACCGAGGACCCGGCGGGGAGCTGTTTTTT.

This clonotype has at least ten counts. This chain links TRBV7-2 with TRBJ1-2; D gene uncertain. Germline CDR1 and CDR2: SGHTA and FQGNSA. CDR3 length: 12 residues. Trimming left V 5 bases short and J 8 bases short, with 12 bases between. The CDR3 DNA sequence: TGTGCCAGCAGCCCCAGCGTGGGCGGCTACACCTTC. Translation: CASSPSVGGYTF.

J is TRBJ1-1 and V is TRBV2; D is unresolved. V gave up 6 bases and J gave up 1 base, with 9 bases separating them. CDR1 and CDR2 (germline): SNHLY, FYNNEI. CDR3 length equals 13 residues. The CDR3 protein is CASRPFGNTEAFF. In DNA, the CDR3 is TGTGCCAGCAGGCCGTTTGGGAACACTGAAGCTTTCTTT. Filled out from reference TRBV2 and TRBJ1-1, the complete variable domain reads EPEVTQTPSHQVTQMGQEVILRCVPISNHLYFYWYRQILGQKVEFLVSFYNNEISEKSEIFDDQFSVERPDGSNFTLKIRSTKLEDSAMYFCASRPFGNTEAFFGQGTRLTVV.

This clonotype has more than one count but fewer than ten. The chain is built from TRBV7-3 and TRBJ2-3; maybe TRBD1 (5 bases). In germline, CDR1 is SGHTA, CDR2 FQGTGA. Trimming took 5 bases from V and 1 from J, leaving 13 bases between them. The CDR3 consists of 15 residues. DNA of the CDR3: TGTGCCAGCAGCCCGCAGGGATCGGGCACAGATACGCAGTATTTT. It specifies CASSPQGSGTDTQYF.

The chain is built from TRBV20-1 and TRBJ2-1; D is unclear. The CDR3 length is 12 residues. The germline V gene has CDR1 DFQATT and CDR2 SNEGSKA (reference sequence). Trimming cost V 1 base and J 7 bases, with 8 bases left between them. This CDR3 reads CSARGAMNEQFF. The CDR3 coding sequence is TGCAGTGCTAGAGGAGCCATGAATGAGCAGTTCTTC.

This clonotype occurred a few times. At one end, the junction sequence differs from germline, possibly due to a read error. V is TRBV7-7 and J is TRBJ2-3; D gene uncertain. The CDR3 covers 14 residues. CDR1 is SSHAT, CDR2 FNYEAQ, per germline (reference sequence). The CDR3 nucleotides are TGTGCTAGCAGCTTAGATGAGGTCACAGATACGCAGTATTTT. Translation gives CASSLDEVTDTQYF.

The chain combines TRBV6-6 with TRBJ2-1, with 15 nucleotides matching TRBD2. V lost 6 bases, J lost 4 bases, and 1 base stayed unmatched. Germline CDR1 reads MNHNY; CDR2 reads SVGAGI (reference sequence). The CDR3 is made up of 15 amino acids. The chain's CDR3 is CASRGLAGGYNEQFF. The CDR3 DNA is TGTGCCAGCAGAGGACTAGCGGGGGGGTACAATGAGCAGTTCTTC.

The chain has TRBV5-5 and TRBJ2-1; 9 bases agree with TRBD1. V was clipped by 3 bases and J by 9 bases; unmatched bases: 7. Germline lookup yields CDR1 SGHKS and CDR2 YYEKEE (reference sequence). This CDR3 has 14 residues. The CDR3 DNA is TGTGCCAGCAGCTATCCGGGACAGGGAAGTGAGCAGTTCTTC. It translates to CASSYPGQGSEQFF.

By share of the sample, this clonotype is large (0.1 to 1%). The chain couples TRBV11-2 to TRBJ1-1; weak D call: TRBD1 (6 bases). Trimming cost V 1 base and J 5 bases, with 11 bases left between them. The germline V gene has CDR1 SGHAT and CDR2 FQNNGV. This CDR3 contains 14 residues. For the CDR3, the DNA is TGTGCCAGCAGCTTAGCAGGGGCGGGAACTGAAGCTTTCTTT. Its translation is CASSLAGAGTEAFF. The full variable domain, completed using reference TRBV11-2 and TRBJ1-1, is EAGVAQSPRYKIIEKRQSVAFWCNPISGHATLYWYQQILGQGPKLLIQFQNNGVVDDSQLPKDRFSAERLKGVDSTLKIQPAKLEDSAVYLCASSLAGAGTEAFFGQGTRLTVV.

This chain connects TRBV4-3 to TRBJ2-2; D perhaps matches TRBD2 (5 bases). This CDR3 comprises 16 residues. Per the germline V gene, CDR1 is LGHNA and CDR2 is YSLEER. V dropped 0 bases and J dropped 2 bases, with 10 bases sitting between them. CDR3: CASSQEGLRNTGELFF. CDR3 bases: TGCGCCAGCAGCCAAGAAGGACTGCGAAACACCGGGGAGCTGTTTTTT.

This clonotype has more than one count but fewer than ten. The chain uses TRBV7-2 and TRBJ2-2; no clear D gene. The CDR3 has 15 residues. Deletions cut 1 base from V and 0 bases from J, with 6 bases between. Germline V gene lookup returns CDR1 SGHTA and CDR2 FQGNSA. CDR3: CASSLGLANTGELFF. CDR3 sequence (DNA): TGTGCCAGCAGCTTAGGACTGGCGAACACCGGGGAGCTGTTTTTT.

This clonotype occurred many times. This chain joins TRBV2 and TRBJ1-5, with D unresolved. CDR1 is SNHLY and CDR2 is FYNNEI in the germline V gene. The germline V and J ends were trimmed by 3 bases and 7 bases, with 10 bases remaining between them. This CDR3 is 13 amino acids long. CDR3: CASSEAGHQPQHF. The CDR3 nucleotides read TGTGCCAGCAGTGAGGCAGGCCACCAGCCCCAGCATTTT.

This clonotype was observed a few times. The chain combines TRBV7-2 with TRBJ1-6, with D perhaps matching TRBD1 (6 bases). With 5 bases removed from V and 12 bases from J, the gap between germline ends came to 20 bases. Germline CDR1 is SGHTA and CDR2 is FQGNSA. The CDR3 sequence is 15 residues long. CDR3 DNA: TGTGCCAGCAGCCCCGAGTTGGCGGGGGCGCGACCCCTCCACTTT. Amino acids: CASSPELAGARPLHF.

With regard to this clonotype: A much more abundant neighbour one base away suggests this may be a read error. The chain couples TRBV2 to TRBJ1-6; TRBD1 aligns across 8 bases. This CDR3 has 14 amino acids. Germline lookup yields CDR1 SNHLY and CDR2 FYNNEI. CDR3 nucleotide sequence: TGTGACAGCAGGAGGGACAGGTTTAATTCACCCCTCCACTTT. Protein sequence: CDSRRDRFNSPLHF.

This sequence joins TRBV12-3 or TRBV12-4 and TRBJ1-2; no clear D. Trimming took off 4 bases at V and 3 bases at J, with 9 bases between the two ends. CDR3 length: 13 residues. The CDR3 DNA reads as TGTGCCAGCAGTTCTCAGGAACACTATGGCTACACCTTC. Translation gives CASSSQEHYGYTF.

CDR3 coding DNA: TGCAGTGCTATACCCAGCGGGGGTTCTACGCAGACCCAGTACTTC. Encoded protein: CSAIPSGGSTQTQYF. The genes are TRBV20-1 and TRBJ2-5; 8 positions agree with TRBD2. Germline CDR1 is DFQATT and CDR2 is SNEGSKA (reference sequence). The V segment lost 4 bases and the J segment 6 bases; nucleotides outside the gene matches: 13. CDR3 length equals 15 residues.

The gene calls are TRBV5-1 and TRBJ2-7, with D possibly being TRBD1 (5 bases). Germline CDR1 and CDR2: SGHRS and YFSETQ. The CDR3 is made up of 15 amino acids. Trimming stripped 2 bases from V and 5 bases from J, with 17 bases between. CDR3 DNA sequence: TGCGCCAGCAGCTTAAGGCCCCCACAGGTCGACGAGCAGTACTTC. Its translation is CASSLRPPQVDEQYF.

The CDR3 sequence is CASSEEVQSSEAFF. The CDR3 region has the DNA TGTGCCAGCAGTGAAGAGGTACAGAGCTCTGAAGCTTTCTTT. The chain has TRBV6-1 and TRBJ1-1; no firm D call. CDR3 length: 14 residues. Germline V lookup: CDR1 MNHNS, CDR2 SASEGT. V gave up 1 base and J gave up 6 bases, with 12 bases separating them.

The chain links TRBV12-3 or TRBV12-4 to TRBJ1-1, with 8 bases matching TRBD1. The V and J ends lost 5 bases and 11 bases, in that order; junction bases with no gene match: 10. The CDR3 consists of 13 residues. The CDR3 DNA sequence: TGTGCCAGCAGTCCCGGGACAGGAGTAATGGCTTTCTTT. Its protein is CASSPGTGVMAFF.

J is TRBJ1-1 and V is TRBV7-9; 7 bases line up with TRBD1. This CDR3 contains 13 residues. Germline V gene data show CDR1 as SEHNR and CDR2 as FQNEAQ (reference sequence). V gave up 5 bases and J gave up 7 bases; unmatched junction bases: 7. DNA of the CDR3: TGTGCCAGCAGCCCCAGGGACAGCTTTGAAGCTTTCTTT. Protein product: CASSPRDSFEAFF.

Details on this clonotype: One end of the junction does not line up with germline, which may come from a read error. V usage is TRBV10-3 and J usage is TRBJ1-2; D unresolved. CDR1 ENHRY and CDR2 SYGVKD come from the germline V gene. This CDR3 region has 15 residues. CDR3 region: CAISESASSAYGYTF. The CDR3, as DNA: TGTGCCATCAGTGAGTCGGCGTCAAGCGCCTATGGTTACACCTTC.